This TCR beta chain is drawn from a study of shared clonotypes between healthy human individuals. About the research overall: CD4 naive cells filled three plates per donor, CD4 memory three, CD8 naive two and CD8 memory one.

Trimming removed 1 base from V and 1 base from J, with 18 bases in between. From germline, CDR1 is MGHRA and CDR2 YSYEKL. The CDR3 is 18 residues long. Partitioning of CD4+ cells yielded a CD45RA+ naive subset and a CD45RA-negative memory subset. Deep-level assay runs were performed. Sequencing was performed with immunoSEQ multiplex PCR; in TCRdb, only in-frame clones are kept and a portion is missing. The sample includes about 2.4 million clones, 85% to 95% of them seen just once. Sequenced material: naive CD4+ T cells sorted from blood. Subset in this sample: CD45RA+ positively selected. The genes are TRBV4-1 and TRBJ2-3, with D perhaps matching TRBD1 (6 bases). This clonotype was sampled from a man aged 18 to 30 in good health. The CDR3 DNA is TGCGCCAGCAGCCAAGTCCTCCGGAACAGGGTGGGCACAGATACGCAGTATTTT. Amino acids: CASSQVLRNRVGTDTQYF.